This section outlines one T cell receptor beta chain sequence together with its context. The data belong to a study of control samples from healthy donors and cancer patients. The table came from immunoSEQ multiplex PCR; TCRdb's copy has only in-frame clones and leaves some out. The table has under 200,000 clones, around 93% seen once; the top ten hold roughly 4.3%. This CDR3 is 15 amino acids long. V shed 6 bases and J 8 bases; nucleotides not matched to a gene: 11. In germline, CDR1 is SGHVS, CDR2 FQNEAQ. The receptor was isolated from a woman between 55 and 75 years old in good health. J is TRBJ1-4 and V is TRBV7-8; 8 bases are a match to TRBD1. Sequencing input: blood. CDR3 amino acids: CASRRTGGRGEKLFF. The CDR3 nucleotides are TGTGCCAGCAGGCGAACAGGGGGAAGGGGAGAAAAACTGTTTTTT.